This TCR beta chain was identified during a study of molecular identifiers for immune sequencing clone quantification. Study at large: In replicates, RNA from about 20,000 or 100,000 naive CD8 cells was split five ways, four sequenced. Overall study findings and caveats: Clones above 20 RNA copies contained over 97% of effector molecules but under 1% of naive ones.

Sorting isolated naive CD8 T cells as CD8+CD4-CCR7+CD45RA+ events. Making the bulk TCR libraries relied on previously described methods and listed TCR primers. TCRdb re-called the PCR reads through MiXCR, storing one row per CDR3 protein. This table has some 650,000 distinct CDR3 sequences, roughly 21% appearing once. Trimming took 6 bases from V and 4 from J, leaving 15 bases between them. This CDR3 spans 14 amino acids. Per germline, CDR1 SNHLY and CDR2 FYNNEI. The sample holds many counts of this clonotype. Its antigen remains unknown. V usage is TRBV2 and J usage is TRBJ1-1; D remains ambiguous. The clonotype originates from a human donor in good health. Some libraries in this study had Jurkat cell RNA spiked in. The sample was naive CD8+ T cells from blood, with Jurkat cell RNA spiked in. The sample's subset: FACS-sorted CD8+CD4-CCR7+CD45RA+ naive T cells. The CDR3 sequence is CASREPLRGTEAFF. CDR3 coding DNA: TGTGCCAGCAGGGAACCCCTAAGAGGCACTGAAGCTTTCTTT. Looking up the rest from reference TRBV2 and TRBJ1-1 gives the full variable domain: EPEVTQTPSHQVTQMGQEVILRCVPISNHLYFYWYRQILGQKVEFLVSFYNNEISEKSEIFDDQFSVERPDGSNFTLKIRSTKLEDSAMYFCASREPLRGTEAFFGQGTRLTVV.